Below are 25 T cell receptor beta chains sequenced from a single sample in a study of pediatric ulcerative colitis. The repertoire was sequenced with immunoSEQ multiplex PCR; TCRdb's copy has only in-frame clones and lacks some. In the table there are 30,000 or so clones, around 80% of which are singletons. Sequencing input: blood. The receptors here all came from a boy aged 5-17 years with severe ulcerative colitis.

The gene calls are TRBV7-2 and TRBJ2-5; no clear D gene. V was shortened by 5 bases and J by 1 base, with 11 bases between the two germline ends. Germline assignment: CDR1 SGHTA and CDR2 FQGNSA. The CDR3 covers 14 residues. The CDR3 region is CASSLLTRQETQYF. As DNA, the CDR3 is TGTGCCAGCAGCCTATTGACGCGCCAAGAGACCCAGTACTTC.

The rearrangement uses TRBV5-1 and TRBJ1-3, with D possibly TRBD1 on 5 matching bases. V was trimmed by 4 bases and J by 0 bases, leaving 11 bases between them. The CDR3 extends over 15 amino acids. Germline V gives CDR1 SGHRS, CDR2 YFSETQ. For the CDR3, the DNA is TGCGCCAGCAGCCCCGGGACTCTCTCTGGAAACACCATATATTTT. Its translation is CASSPGTLSGNTIYF.

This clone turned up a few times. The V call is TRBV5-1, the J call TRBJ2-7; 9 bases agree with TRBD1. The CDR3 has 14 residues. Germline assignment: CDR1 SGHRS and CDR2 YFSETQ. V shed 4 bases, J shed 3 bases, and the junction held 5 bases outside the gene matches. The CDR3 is CASSLGTGNYEQYF. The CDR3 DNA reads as TGCGCCAGCAGCCTGGGGACAGGGAACTACGAGCAGTACTTC.

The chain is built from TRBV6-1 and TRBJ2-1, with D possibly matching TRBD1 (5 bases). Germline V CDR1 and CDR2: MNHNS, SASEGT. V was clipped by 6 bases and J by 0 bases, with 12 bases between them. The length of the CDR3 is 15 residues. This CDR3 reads CASSQTGDSYNEQFF. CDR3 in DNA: TGTGCCAGCAGCCAAACAGGAGACTCCTACAATGAGCAGTTCTTC.

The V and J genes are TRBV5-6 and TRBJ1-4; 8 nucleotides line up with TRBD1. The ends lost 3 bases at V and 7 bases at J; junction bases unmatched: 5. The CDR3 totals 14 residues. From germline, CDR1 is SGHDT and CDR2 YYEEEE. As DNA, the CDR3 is TGTGCCAGCAGCTCAGGGACAGGCTCTGAAAAACTGTTTTTT. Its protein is CASSSGTGSEKLFF.

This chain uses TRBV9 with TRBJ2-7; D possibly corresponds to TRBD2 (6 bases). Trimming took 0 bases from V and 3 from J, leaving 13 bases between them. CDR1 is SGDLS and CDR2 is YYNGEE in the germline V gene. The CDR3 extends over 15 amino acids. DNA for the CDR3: TGTGCCAGCAGCGTAGATTCGGGGGTGGGCTACGAGCAGTACTTC. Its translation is CASSVDSGVGYEQYF.

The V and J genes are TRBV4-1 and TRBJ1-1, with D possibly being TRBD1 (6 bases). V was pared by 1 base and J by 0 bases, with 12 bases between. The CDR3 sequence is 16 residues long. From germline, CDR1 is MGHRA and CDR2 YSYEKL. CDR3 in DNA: TGCGCCAGCAGCCAAGGGGGACAAAGAATGAACACTGAAGCTTTCTTT. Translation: CASSQGGQRMNTEAFF.

CDR3 bases: TGTGCCAGCAGCTCACAGGGGGGCGAGCAGTACTTC. It translates to CASSSQGGEQYF. The chain couples TRBV7-8 to TRBJ2-7, with 8 bases that match TRBD1. The CDR3 is 12 residues long. J gave up 6 bases and V 4 bases, and 2 bases lay outside the gene matches. Looked up from germline, CDR1 is SGHVS and CDR2 is FQNEAQ. Together with reference TRBV7-8 and TRBJ2-7, the CDR3 gives the full variable domain: GAGVSQSPRYKVAKRGQDVALRCDPISGHVSLFWYQQALGQGPEFLTYFQNEAQLDKSGLPSDRFFAERPEGSVSTLKIQRTQQEDSAVYLCASSSQGGEQYFGPGTRLTVT.

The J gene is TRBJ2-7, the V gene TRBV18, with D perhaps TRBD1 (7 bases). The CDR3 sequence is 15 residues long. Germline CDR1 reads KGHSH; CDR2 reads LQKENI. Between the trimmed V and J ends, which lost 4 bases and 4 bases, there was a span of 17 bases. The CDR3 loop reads CASSLNSGGGYEQYF. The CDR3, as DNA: TGTGCCAGCTCACTAAATTCAGGGGGAGGATACGAGCAGTACTTC.

The CDR3 nucleotides are TGTGCCAGTAGACAGGGCCTCTCTGGGGCCAACGTCCTGACTTTC. Protein product: CASRQGLSGANVLTF. V usage is TRBV7-8 and J usage is TRBJ2-6; 7 bases agree with TRBD1. Losses at the gene ends were 9 bases for V and 0 bases for J; bases not matched to a gene: 5. This CDR3 contains 15 residues. The V gene's germline CDR1 is SGHVS and CDR2 FQNEAQ.

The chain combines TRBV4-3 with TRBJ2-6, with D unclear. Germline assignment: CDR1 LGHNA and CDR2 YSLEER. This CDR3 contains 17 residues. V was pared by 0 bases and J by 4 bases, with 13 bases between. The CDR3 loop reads CASSQEDSVTGANVLTF. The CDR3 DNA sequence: TGCGCCAGCAGCCAAGAAGACTCGGTAACGGGGGCCAACGTCCTGACTTTC.

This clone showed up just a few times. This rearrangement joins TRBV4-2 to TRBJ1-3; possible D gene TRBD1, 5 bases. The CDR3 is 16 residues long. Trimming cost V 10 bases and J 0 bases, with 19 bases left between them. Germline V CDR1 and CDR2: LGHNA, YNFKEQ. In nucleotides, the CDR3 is TGTGCCACCCAAGAGGCAGGGATCAACTCTGGAAACACCATATATTTT. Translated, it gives CATQEAGINSGNTIYF.

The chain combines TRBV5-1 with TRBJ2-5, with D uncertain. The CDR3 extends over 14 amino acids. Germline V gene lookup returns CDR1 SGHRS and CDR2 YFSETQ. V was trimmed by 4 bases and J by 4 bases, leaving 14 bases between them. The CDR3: CASSIAFPPETQYF. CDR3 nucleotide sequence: TGCGCCAGCAGCATCGCCTTCCCCCCAGAGACCCAGTACTTC.

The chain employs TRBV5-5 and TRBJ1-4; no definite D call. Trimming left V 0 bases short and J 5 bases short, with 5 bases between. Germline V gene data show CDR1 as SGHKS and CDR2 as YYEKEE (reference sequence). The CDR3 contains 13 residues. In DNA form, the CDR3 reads TGTGCCAGCAGCTTGGTTCAGAATGAAAAACTGTTTTTT. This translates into CASSLVQNEKLFF.

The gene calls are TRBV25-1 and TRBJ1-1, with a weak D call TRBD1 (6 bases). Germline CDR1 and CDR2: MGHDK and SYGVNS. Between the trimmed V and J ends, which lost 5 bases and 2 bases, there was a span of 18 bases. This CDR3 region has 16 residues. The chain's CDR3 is CASSPLTKGGNTEAFF. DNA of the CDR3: TGTGCCAGCAGTCCCTTGACTAAAGGGGGAAACACTGAAGCTTTCTTT. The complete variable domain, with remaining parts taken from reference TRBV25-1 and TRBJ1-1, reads EADIYQTPRYLVIGTGKKITLECSQTMGHDKMYWYQQDPGMELHLIHYSYGVNSTEKGDLSSESTVSRIRTEHFPLTLESARPSHTSQYLCASSPLTKGGNTEAFFGQGTRLTVV.

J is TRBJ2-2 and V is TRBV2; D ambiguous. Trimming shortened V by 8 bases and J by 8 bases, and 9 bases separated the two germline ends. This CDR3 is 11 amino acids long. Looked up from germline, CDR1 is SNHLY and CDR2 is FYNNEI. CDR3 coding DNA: TGTGCCAGCCATTCCTGGGGGGAGCTGTTTTTT. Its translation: CASHSWGELFF.

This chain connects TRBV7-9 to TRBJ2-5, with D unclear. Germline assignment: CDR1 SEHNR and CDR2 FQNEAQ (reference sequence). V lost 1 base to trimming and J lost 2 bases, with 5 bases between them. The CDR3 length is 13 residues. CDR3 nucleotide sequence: TGTGCCAGCAGCTTAGTACTTCAAGAGACCCAGTACTTC. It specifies CASSLVLQETQYF.

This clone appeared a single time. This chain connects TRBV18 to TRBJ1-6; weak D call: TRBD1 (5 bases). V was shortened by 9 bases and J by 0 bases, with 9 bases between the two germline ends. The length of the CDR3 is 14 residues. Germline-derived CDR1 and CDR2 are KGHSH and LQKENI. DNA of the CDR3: TGTGCCAGTAGAGACAGCTCCTATAATTCACCCCTCCACTTT. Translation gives CASRDSSYNSPLHF.

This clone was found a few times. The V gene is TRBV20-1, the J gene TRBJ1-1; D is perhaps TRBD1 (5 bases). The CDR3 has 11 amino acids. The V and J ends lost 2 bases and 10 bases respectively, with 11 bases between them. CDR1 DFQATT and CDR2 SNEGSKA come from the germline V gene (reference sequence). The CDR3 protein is CSARQAGGAFF. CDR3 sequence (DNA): TGCAGTGCTAGACAAGCTGGGGGAGCTTTCTTT.

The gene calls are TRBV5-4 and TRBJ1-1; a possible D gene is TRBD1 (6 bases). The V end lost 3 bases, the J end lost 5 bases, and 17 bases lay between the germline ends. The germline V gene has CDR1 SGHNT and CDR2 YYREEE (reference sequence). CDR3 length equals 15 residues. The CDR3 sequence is CASSSLGGGPTEAFF. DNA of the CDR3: TGTGCCAGCAGCTCCCTTGGCGGGGGGCCTACTGAAGCTTTCTTT.

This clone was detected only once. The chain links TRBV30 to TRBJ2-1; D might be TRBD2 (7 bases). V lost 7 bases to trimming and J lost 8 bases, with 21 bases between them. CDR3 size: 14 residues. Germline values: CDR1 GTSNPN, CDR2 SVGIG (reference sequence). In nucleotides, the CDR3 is TGTGCCTCGAGGGGGGGGCACGGTCTCGATGAGCAGTTCTTC. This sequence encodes CASRGGHGLDEQFF.

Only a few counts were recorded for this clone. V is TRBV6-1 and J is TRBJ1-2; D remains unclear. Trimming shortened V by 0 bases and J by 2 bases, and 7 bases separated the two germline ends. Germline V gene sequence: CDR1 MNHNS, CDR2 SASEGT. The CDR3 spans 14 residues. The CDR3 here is CASSEAGLNYGYTF. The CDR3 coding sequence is TGTGCCAGCAGTGAAGCGGGTCTAAACTATGGCTACACCTTC.

The CDR3 reads CASSIDPNRGIRGYTF. The CDR3 DNA is TGTGCCAGTAGTATAGATCCTAACAGGGGGATTCGTGGCTACACCTTC. V is TRBV19 and J is TRBJ1-2; 8 bases align to TRBD1. J was trimmed by 7 bases and V by 0 bases; bases with no gene match: 10. The CDR3 runs to 16 residues. Germline CDR1 reads LNHDA; CDR2 reads SQIVND (reference sequence).

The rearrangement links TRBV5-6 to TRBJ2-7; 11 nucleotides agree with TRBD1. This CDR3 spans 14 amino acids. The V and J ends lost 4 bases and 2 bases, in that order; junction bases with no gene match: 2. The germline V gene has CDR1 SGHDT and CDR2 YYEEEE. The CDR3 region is CASSRTGGAYEQYF. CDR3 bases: TGTGCCAGCAGCCGGACAGGGGGCGCCTACGAGCAGTACTTC.

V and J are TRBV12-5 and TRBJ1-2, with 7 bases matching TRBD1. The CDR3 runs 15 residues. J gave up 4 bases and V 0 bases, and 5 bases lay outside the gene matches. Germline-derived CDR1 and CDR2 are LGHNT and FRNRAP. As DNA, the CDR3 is TGTGCTAGTGGTTTGGTGCTGGGACAGCCCTATGGCTACACCTTC. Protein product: CASGLVLGQPYGYTF.